What follows is one T cell receptor (beta chain) and its context. The CDR3 has 15 amino acids. In germline, CDR1 is SQVTM, CDR2 ANQGSEA. The J segment lost 1 base and the V segment lost 3 bases, leaving 5 bases of the junction unmatched. This specimen comes from a study of blood T cell repertoires in COVID-19. Study context: The United States, Italy and Spain supplied acute and convalescent COVID-19 samples. T cells, B-cell-depleted T cells, or PBMCs supplied cDNA or gDNA.

Data came from immunoSEQ multiplex PCR; TCRdb stores just in-frame clones and leaves some out. The data hold a few hundred thousand clones, with roughly 85% observed a single time. Material for sequencing was PBMCs or T cells enriched from blood (not recorded which). This clonotype originated in a middle-aged woman with acute COVID-19. The V and J genes are TRBV29-1 and TRBJ2-7; the match to TRBD2 covers 11 bases. The CDR3 region is CSVDFGLAGSYEQYF. The DNA for the CDR3 is TGCAGCGTTGACTTTGGACTAGCGGGTTCCTACGAGCAGTACTTC.